The 26 T cell receptor beta chains below all came from one sample that was sequenced in a study of T cell responses to AZD1222 COVID-19 vaccine (dated by TCRdb to about 2021). Receptor amplification or capture employed the immunoSEQ multiplex PCR assay. TCRdb took over this immuneACCESS table, retaining in-frame rearrangements with V and J assigned. Such tables are incomplete; in checked studies, under half of the missing clones stem from an unresolved V gene, and the remainder is unexplained. This sample gives tens of thousands of clones in total; nearly 90% of them show up just once. The ten largest clones represent roughly 6% of the sample. Interpreted using the paper, the time point label stands for: baseline before first vaccination. The source was peripheral blood, collected on day 0 of AZD1222 vaccination. The source is an adult in good health.

The chain combines TRBV7-8 with TRBJ2-1; D gene uncertain. The CDR3 has 13 amino acids. The germline CDR1 and CDR2 sequences are SGHVS and FQNEAQ. V was pared by 5 bases and J by 4 bases, with 9 bases between. The CDR3 sequence is CASSNNVYNEQFF. The CDR3 bases are TGTGCCAGCAGCAACAACGTTTACAATGAGCAGTTCTTC.

The V call is TRBV6-6, the J call TRBJ2-7; TRBD2 aligns across 7 bases. Per germline, CDR1 MNHNY and CDR2 SVGAGI (reference sequence). Unmatched junction bases numbered 7, after V lost 6 bases and J lost 2 bases. The CDR3 loop spans 14 amino acids. The CDR3 protein is CASSPGTTTYEQYF. The CDR3 bases are TGTGCCAGCAGCCCAGGGACTACCACCTACGAGCAGTACTTC.

The rearrangement links TRBV16 to TRBJ1-3; 8 bases fit TRBD1. Looked up from germline, CDR1 is KGHSY and CDR2 is FQNENV. The trim removed 4 bases at V and 3 bases at J, leaving 5 bases unmatched. This CDR3 region has 15 residues. The CDR3 coding sequence is TGTGCCAGCAGCCGAAGGACAGGGCTTGGAAACACCATATATTTT. This codes for CASSRRTGLGNTIYF.

The V gene is TRBV6-6, the J gene TRBJ1-2; tentatively, D is TRBD1 (6 bases). Germline loops: CDR1 MNHNY, CDR2 SVGAGI (reference sequence). The CDR3 sequence is 13 residues long. Trimming pared 6 bases from V and 8 bases from J, leaving 16 bases between. The CDR3 DNA reads TGTGCCAGCAGAAACAGGGACGGAAAGGGCTACACCTTC. Amino acid sequence: CASRNRDGKGYTF.

The chain joins TRBV19 to TRBJ2-7, with TRBD2 matching 8 bases. Germline V lookup: CDR1 LNHDA, CDR2 SQIVND (reference sequence). This CDR3 comprises 14 residues. With 6 bases clipped from V and 4 bases from J, the junction kept 8 bases outside the gene matches. CDR3 loop: CASRRAGVAYEQYF. The DNA for the CDR3 is TGTGCCAGTAGACGAGCGGGAGTCGCATACGAGCAGTACTTC.

This clone is judged medium-sized. The chain links TRBV29-1 to TRBJ1-2; D is undetermined. The germline CDR1 and CDR2 sequences are SQVTM and ANQGSEA. Trimming removed 6 bases at V and 4 bases at J, with 15 bases between. The CDR3 totals 13 residues. In DNA form, the CDR3 reads TGCAGCGTAGACAAGGACGGAACCTATGGCTACACCTTC. The encoded protein is CSVDKDGTYGYTF.

This chain joins TRBV28 and TRBJ1-4, with TRBD1 as a possible D gene (6 bases). The CDR3 contains 14 residues. Deletions cut 3 bases from V and 6 bases from J, with 11 bases between. Germline CDR1 reads MDHEN; CDR2 reads SYDVKM. The CDR3 region has the DNA TGTGCCAGCAGTTTTTCAGGGGCCTATGAAAAACTGTTTTTT. The encoded protein is CASSFSGAYEKLFF. The variable domain in full, completed from reference TRBV28 and TRBJ1-4, reads DVKVTQSSRYLVKRTGEKVFLECVQDMDHENMFWYRQDPGLGLRLIYFSYDVKMKEKGDIPEGYSVSREKKERFSLILESASTNQTSMYLCASSFSGAYEKLFFGSGTQLSVL.

This clone appeared once. V gene TRBV7-8 combines with J gene TRBJ1-5; perhaps TRBD1 as D (5 bases). This CDR3 has 15 amino acids. Per germline, CDR1 SGHVS and CDR2 FQNEAQ. Trimming cost V 5 bases and J 4 bases, with 15 bases left between them. Written as DNA, the CDR3 is TGTGCCAGCAGCCCCGTGCCAGGGCCAAATCAGCCCCAGCATTTT. This sequence encodes CASSPVPGPNQPQHF.

Only a few counts were recorded for this clone. The chain has TRBV5-1 and TRBJ1-1, with D unresolved. V lost 4 bases, J lost 8 bases, and 9 bases lay in between. The length of the CDR3 is 11 residues. Per germline, CDR1 SGHRS and CDR2 YFSETQ. CDR3 in amino acids: CASSLAGEAFF. In DNA, the CDR3 is TGCGCCAGCAGCCTCGCGGGGGAAGCTTTCTTT.

The rearrangement uses TRBV18 and TRBJ2-3; D perhaps matches TRBD1 (6 bases). This CDR3 is built from 12 residues. V lost 2 bases and J 9 bases, leaving 9 bases between the germline ends. Germline values: CDR1 KGHSH, CDR2 LQKENI. The CDR3 reads CASSPGGPTQYF. The CDR3 coding sequence is TGTGCCAGCTCACCAGGGGGCCCGACGCAGTATTTT.

The rearrangement joins TRBV9 to TRBJ2-7; D gene ambiguous. Trimming removed 0 bases from V and 2 bases from J, with 12 bases in between. CDR1 and CDR2 (germline): SGDLS, YYNGEE. CDR3 size: 15 residues. The CDR3 loop is CASSVDVTPTYEQYF. The CDR3 DNA is TGTGCCAGCAGCGTAGATGTGACACCGACCTACGAGCAGTACTTC.

This chain joins TRBV29-1 and TRBJ2-5; 9 positions agree with TRBD1. From germline, CDR1 is SQVTM and CDR2 ANQGSEA. Trimming cost V 1 base and J 4 bases; bases outside gene matches: 7. CDR3 size: 15 residues. In DNA, the CDR3 is TGCAGCGTTGAAGTGGGGGGACAGGGTGGAGAGACCCAGTACTTC. It yields the protein CSVEVGGQGGETQYF. The entire variable domain, with the rest obtained from reference TRBV29-1 and TRBJ2-5, is as follows: SAVISQKPSRDICQRGTSLTIQCQVDSQVTMMFWYRQQPGQSLTLIATANQGSEATYESGFVIDKFPISRPNLTFSTLTVSNMSPEDSSIYLCSVEVGGQGGETQYFGPGTRLLVL.

The chain has TRBV15 and TRBJ2-1, with 8 positions matching TRBD2. The trim removed 2 bases at V and 7 bases at J, leaving 7 bases unmatched. The CDR3 covers 15 residues. Germline lookup yields CDR1 LNHNV and CDR2 YYDKDF (reference sequence). The CDR3 region is CATSRSTAGVNEQFF. CDR3 DNA: TGTGCCACCAGCAGAAGTACAGCGGGAGTGAATGAGCAGTTCTTC.

V and J are TRBV27 and TRBJ2-2, with 7 bases that match TRBD1. Germline CDR1 and CDR2: MNHEY and SMNVEV (reference sequence). V lost 2 bases, J lost 4 bases, and 7 bases stayed unmatched. The CDR3 contains 16 residues. This CDR3 reads CASSLRGTGVTGELFF. The CDR3 DNA follows: TGTGCCAGCAGTTTAAGGGGAACAGGGGTCACCGGGGAGCTGTTTTTT.

The CDR3 spells CASSQNAAYGYTF. As DNA, the CDR3 is TGCGCCAGCAGTCAAAACGCGGCATATGGCTACACCTTC. V gene TRBV23-1 combines with J gene TRBJ1-2; D ambiguous. TRBV23-1 is annotated as an ORF whose role is uncertain. The CDR3 runs 13 residues. V lost 2 bases and J lost 5, with 9 bases in between.

The chain recombines TRBV11-2 with TRBJ2-1; 11 nucleotides align to TRBD2. The CDR3 extends over 16 amino acids. Germline V gives CDR1 SGHAT, CDR2 FQNNGV. V dropped 5 bases and J dropped 4; count of bases not matched to a gene: 7. Here the CDR3 DNA reads TGTGCCAGCAGCCTAATAACTAGCGGGGGATACAATGAGCAGTTCTTC. It is translated as CASSLITSGGYNEQFF. The variable domain in full, completed from reference TRBV11-2 and TRBJ2-1, reads EAGVAQSPRYKIIEKRQSVAFWCNPISGHATLYWYQQILGQGPKLLIQFQNNGVVDDSQLPKDRFSAERLKGVDSTLKIQPAKLEDSAVYLCASSLITSGGYNEQFFGPGTRLTVL.

The V and J genes are TRBV29-1 and TRBJ2-7, with a tentative D call TRBD1 (5 bases). The CDR3 is made up of 12 amino acids. Trimming cost V 6 bases and J 3 bases, with 12 bases left between them. Per the germline V gene, CDR1 is SQVTM and CDR2 is ANQGSEA. CDR3: CSVRQTSYEQYF. CDR3 coding DNA: TGCAGCGTGCGACAGACCAGCTACGAGCAGTACTTC.

This rearrangement joins TRBV5-8 to TRBJ1-1; D unclear. Trimming shortened V by 2 bases and J by 0 bases, and 2 bases separated the two germline ends. The germline V gene encodes CDR1 SGHTS and CDR2 YDEGEE. The CDR3 is 12 residues long. CDR3 sequence: CASSFLNTEAFF. CDR3 nucleotide sequence: TGTGCCAGCAGCTTCTTGAACACTGAAGCTTTCTTT.

This chain uses TRBV11-2 with TRBJ2-5; the D gene is possibly TRBD2 (5 bases). V lost 0 bases and J lost 0, with 20 bases in between. The CDR3 totals 19 residues. The germline CDR1 and CDR2 sequences are SGHAT and FQNNGV. The CDR3 here is CASSLEGIRGLGYQETQYF. DNA for the CDR3: TGTGCCAGCAGCTTAGAGGGAATTAGAGGGTTGGGGTACCAAGAGACCCAGTACTTC.

This chain's CDR3 is CASSLVWKASYEQYF. DNA of the CDR3: TGTGCCAGCAGCTTGGTGTGGAAGGCCTCCTACGAGCAGTACTTC. The chain has TRBV5-6 and TRBJ2-7; D gene ambiguous. From germline, CDR1 is SGHDT and CDR2 YYEEEE. CDR3 length: 15 residues. Trimming took 0 bases from V and 0 from J, leaving 10 bases between them.

This clone has only one observation. The chain combines TRBV19 with TRBJ2-3; a possible D gene is TRBD2 (5 bases). Trimming cost V 6 bases and J 1 base, with 14 bases left between them. The germline V gene encodes CDR1 LNHDA and CDR2 SQIVND (reference sequence). The CDR3 is made up of 15 amino acids. CDR3 residues: CASRISGQGTDTQYF. CDR3 sequence (DNA): TGTGCCAGTAGGATAAGCGGTCAGGGCACAGATACGCAGTATTTT.

This sequence joins TRBV28 and TRBJ2-7; 8 bases line up with TRBD2. Germline CDR1 reads MDHEN; CDR2 reads SYDVKM. V lost 6 bases to trimming and J lost 3 bases; unmatched junction nucleotides: 16. The CDR3 loop spans 17 amino acids. CDR3: CASRSQSMGLEVYEQYF. DNA of the CDR3: TGTGCCAGCAGGTCACAATCTATGGGACTAGAAGTCTACGAGCAGTACTTC.

By proportion, this clone is medium-sized. The J gene is TRBJ2-7, the V gene TRBV28, with D perhaps matching TRBD2 (7 bases). V dropped 10 bases and J dropped 3 bases, with 16 bases sitting between them. This CDR3 is built from 13 residues. Germline-derived CDR1 and CDR2 are MDHEN and SYDVKM. The CDR3 region is CATYRGANYEQYF. The CDR3 DNA is TGTGCCACCTACCGGGGGGCGAACTACGAGCAGTACTTC.

This clone has more than one count but fewer than ten. The chain has TRBV28 and TRBJ1-1; D uncertain. From germline, CDR1 is MDHEN and CDR2 SYDVKM. The V and J ends lost 5 bases and 10 bases respectively, with 14 bases between them. The CDR3 is 12 amino acids. The CDR3 sequence is CASSPFRARAFF. The DNA for the CDR3 is TGTGCCAGCAGTCCCTTTAGGGCTAGAGCTTTCTTT.

The count of this clone is one. J is TRBJ2-7 and V is TRBV10-1, with 7 nucleotides matching TRBD1. V was clipped by 5 bases and J by 6 bases; unmatched bases: 10. The CDR3 consists of 14 residues. Germline CDR1 WNHNN, CDR2 SYGVQD (reference sequence). The CDR3 nucleotides read TGCGCCAGCAGTCCCACGCCGACAGGGAGCGAGCAGTACTTC. It yields the protein CASSPTPTGSEQYF.

V gene TRBV7-2 combines with J gene TRBJ2-7, with TRBD2 matching 9 bases. The CDR3 loop spans 13 amino acids. Germline V lookup: CDR1 SGHTA, CDR2 FQGNSA. Unmatched junction bases numbered 6, after V lost 5 bases and J lost 7 bases. In DNA form, the CDR3 reads TGTGCCAGCAGCCGCGGACTAGCGAGAGAGCAGTACTTC. Its translation: CASSRGLAREQYF.